The rows below give T cell receptor beta chains drawn from one sample of a study of control samples from healthy donors and cancer patients. This table comes from immunoSEQ multiplex PCR, and its TCRdb copy is limited to in-frame clones, with some not included. The table has 190,000 or so clones, roughly 93% seen once. The sample was blood. The receptors derive from a man aged 18 to 29 in good health. Each CDR3 is given with its conserved first and last residue. The D gene is left open where the match is weak. Clone size is not always given. Where it is, it says once, few, many or a class for expanded clones.

D	size	V	J	DNA	CDR3
.	.	TRBV9	TRBJ1-2	TGTGCCAGCAGCGTATCCCAGACAGGCTCGGTGTATGGCTACACCTTC	CASSVSQTGSVYGYTF
.	.	TRBV3-1/TRBV3-2	TRBJ2-5	TGTGCCAGCAGGCCCTACAGTTTCCAAGAGACCCAGTACTTC	CASRPYSFQETQYF
.	.	TRBV27	TRBJ2-7	TGTGCCAGCAGCTGGACCTGGGGACCCTACGAGCAGTACTTC	CASSWTWGPYEQYF
.	.	TRBV5-1	TRBJ1-1	TGCGCCAGCAGCACCTGGGGGCAGGGCGACACTGAAGCTTTCTTT	CASSTWGQGDTEAFF
.	.	TRBV6-6	TRBJ1-1	TGTGCCAGCAGTCTTAAAGGGGCGAACACTGAAGCTTTCTTT	CASSLKGANTEAFF
.	once	TRBV29-1	TRBJ1-5	TGCAGCGCGGGTGGAGGCAATCAGCCCCAGCATTTT	CSAGGGNQPQHF
.	.	TRBV19	TRBJ2-2	TGTGCCAGTATCCGGGTTACGCTGAAGGGCCCGGCCGGGGAGCTGTTTTTT	CASIRVTLKGPAGELFF
.	.	TRBV27	TRBJ2-6	TGTGCCAGCAACTCTCCCCTCTCTGGGGCCAACGTCCTGACTTTC	CASNSPLSGANVLTF
.	.	TRBV3-1/TRBV3-2	TRBJ2-7	TGTGCCAGCAGCCAAGACCCTAAGGGGTTTCGCGAGCAGTACTTC	CASSQDPKGFREQYF
.	.	TRBV7-2	TRBJ1-3	TGTGCCAGCAGCTTAGCCGGGATCCACTCTGGAAACACCATATATTTT	CASSLAGIHSGNTIYF
.	.	TRBV12-3/TRBV12-4	TRBJ1-2	TGTGCCAGCAGTCCAGACAGAGTCTATGGCTACACCTTC	CASSPDRVYGYTF
TRBD2	.	TRBV9	TRBJ2-1	TGTGCCAGCAGCGGACTCAGCGGGGGACGTCAAAATGAGCAGTTCTTC	CASSGLSGGRQNEQFF
TRBD1	.	TRBV11-2	TRBJ2-1	TGTGCCAGCAGCCTAGACAGGGGCGGTGAGCAGTTCTTC	CASSLDRGGEQFF
.	.	TRBV18	TRBJ1-3	TGTGCCAGCTCACCAGGTCTGGCACCTGGAAACACCATATATTTT	CASSPGLAPGNTIYF
.	.	TRBV6-4	TRBJ2-4	TGTGCCAGCAGTGACGGGCTGTCGAACATTCAGTACTTC	CASSDGLSNIQYF
.	once	TRBV6-5	TRBJ2-7	TGTGCCAGCAGTTCCTCGGGACTTAACTCTCGGGAGCAGTACTTC	CASSSSGLNSREQYF
TRBD2	.	TRBV5-1	TRBJ2-3	TGCGCCAGCAGCTGGATCTTAGCGGGTGGCACAGATACGCAGTATTTT	CASSWILAGGTDTQYF
.	once	TRBV2	TRBJ2-2	TGTGCCAGCAGTGAAATGGACCTTGGGACCGGGGAGCTGTTTTTT	CASSEMDLGTGELFF
TRBD1	.	TRBV18	TRBJ1-1	TGTGCCAGCTCACCGCCGGGGACAGGGGGTAACACTGAAGCTTTCTTT	CASSPPGTGGNTEAFF
TRBD1	.	TRBV2	TRBJ2-7	TGTGCCAGCAGCCGGACAGGGCCCTACGAGCAGTACTTC	CASSRTGPYEQYF
.	few	TRBV2	TRBJ1-2	TGTGCCAGCATATTGGGGGACTATGGCTACACCTTC	CASILGDYGYTF
TRBD2	.	TRBV24-1	TRBJ2-1	TGTGCCACCAGTGACCCAGGACTAGCGGGACACAATGAGCAGTTCTTC	CATSDPGLAGHNEQFF
.	.	TRBV19	TRBJ1-2	TGTGCCAGTAGTAGCCGATTCTATGGCTACACCTTC	CASSSRFYGYTF
.	.	TRBV9	TRBJ1-1	TGTGCCAGCAGCGCCCAGGGCATCCTTAACACTGAAGCTTTCTTT	CASSAQGILNTEAFF
.	.	TRBV29-1	TRBJ1-1	TGCAGCGTTGAGCCGACACCGATGAACACTGAAGCTTTCTTT	CSVEPTPMNTEAFF
TRBD2	.	TRBV6-1	TRBJ2-5	TGTGCCAGCAGTGAAGCCGGAGCACTAGCGGGGGGGTACCAAGAGACCCAGTACTTC	CASSEAGALAGGYQETQYF
.	.	TRBV6-5	TRBJ1-5	TGTGCCAGCAGGAACAGGGAAAGGCGCAATCAGCCCCAGCATTTT	CASRNRERRNQPQHF
TRBD1	.	TRBV30	TRBJ1-2	TGTGCCTGGAGTGTACGACAGGGGGCAGGCTACACCTTC	CAWSVRQGAGYTF
.	.	TRBV21-1	TRBJ1-1	TGTGCCAGCAGCGATCCCCTGGGCGCGAACACTGAAGCTTTCTTT	CASSDPLGANTEAFF
.	.	TRBV19	TRBJ1-3	TGTGCCAGTAGGGCCCCGAACAGAAACACCATATATTTT	CASRAPNRNTIYF
TRBD1	.	TRBV30	TRBJ1-6	TGTGCCTGGACAAACCGGGACAGGAATTCACCCCTCCACTTT	CAWTNRDRNSPLHF
.	.	TRBV5-1	TRBJ1-2	TGCGCCAGCAGCCGGGCACGCGCAGGGGATGGCTACACCTTC	CASSRARAGDGYTF
TRBD1	.	TRBV5-1	TRBJ1-2	TGCGCCAGCAGCCCGGGGGACAGTCAAAACTATGGCTACACCTTC	CASSPGDSQNYGYTF
.	few	TRBV5-1	TRBJ1-1	TGCGCCAGCAGCTCTACGCCTGAGGGCACTGAAGCTTTCTTT	CASSSTPEGTEAFF
TRBD1	few	TRBV6-6	TRBJ1-5	TGTGCCAGCAGTCAGGACAGGGGAGGGAGGTACAATCAGCCCCAGCATTTT	CASSQDRGGRYNQPQHF
.	once	TRBV18	TRBJ1-6	TGTGCCAGCTCACCAAAGAGGGGTGAGGGTCTGCACTTT	CASSPKRGEGLHF
.	.	TRBV19	TRBJ1-1	TGTGCCAGTAGTATAGGTGGGAGCACTGAAGCTTTCTTT	CASSIGGSTEAFF
.	.	TRBV11-3	TRBJ2-5	TGTGCCAGCAGCTTAGCAGGGATAGAGACCCAGTACTTC	CASSLAGIETQYF
.	.	TRBV9	TRBJ1-2	TGTGCCAGCAGCGTAGATCCGGCTAACTATGGCTACACCTTC	CASSVDPANYGYTF
.	once	TRBV6-4	TRBJ1-5	TGTGCCAGCAGTAGGGGAAGCAATCAGCCCCAGCATTTT	CASSRGSNQPQHF